This entry features one T cell receptor (beta chain) sequence. The sample originates from a study of blood T cell repertoires in COVID-19. Study at large: Specimens from acute and convalescent COVID-19 originated in the United States, Italy and Spain. From T cells, B-cell-depleted T cells, or PBMCs came the material, which was cDNA or gDNA.

Germline CDR1 is MGHRA and CDR2 is YSYEKL. The V and J ends lost 5 bases and 5 bases, in that order; junction bases with no gene match: 9. This CDR3 is built from 15 residues. Data came from immunoSEQ multiplex PCR; TCRdb stores just in-frame clones and leaves some out. The sample lists about 200,000 clones, around 88% seen once, with 4.5% to 6.5% in the top ten. Participants reported their clinical history, and cohort assignment relied on those reports. What was sequenced was PBMCs or T cells enriched from blood (not recorded which). The clonotype originates from a middle-aged man with acute COVID-19. The chain combines TRBV4-1 with TRBJ2-4; TRBD1 matches 7 bases. The DNA for the CDR3 is TGCGCCAGCAGCTCGAATTCGGGACAGCAAAACATTCAGTACTTC. Its protein product is CASSSNSGQQNIQYF.